The clone carrying this TCR beta chain was picked up one time. Its antigen is undetermined. This entry comes from a study of T cell repertoires in aging, cancer and after chemotherapy. Turning to the study itself: Healthy donor repertoires were recorded over several months to years and showed clear clonal overlap. The full dataset contained around 8.2 million TCR reads.

The CDR3 sequence is 14 residues long. The germline gives CDR1 GTSNPN, CDR2 SVGIG (reference sequence). Between the trimmed V and J ends, which lost 0 bases and 7 bases, there was a span of 14 bases. The template was genomic DNA from peripheral blood, not RNA. Notes on the study in general: Compared with age-matched healthy donors, untreated hematological or solid cancer patients showed higher blood TCR clonality. No conclusions about immunological memory after chemotherapy can be drawn from the repertoire data.

A mixed TRB-A/B primer pool amplified rearranged TRB by multiplex touch-down PCR. TCRdb re-called the multiplex PCR reads through MiXCR, storing one row per CDR3 protein. In the table there are about 5,200 distinct CDR3 sequences, around 28% of which are singletons. The TCR sequence derives from a human donor in good health. The V gene is TRBV30, the J gene TRBJ2-3, with D perhaps TRBD1 (6 bases). The sample was blood. In nucleotides, the CDR3 is TGTGCCTGGAGTGTCGGGCAGGGGACAAATACGCAGTATTTT. Its protein product is CAWSVGQGTNTQYF.